This T cell receptor (beta chain) comes out of a study of shared clonotypes between healthy human individuals. About the research overall: Those who served as donors were a couple of women and a few men between the ages of 18 and 49. Findings and limits, study-wide: Measured sharing among donors was expected to vary with sequencing depth.

Concerning this clone itself: Its antigen is unknown. The same CDR3 also results from other DNA sequences found in this sample.

Assay used: immunoSEQ multiplex PCR; TCRdb lists only in-frame clones, some missing. The data contain hundreds of thousands of clones, around 87% of them singletons. Deletions cut 4 bases from V and 4 bases from J, with 8 bases between. The CDR3 covers 12 residues. Germline V CDR1 and CDR2: MNHNS, SASEGT. Sequencing was carried out using memory CD8+ T cells sorted from blood. The subset denotes: CD45RO+ cells pooled with CCR7-negative TemRA cells. The chain couples TRBV6-1 to TRBJ2-7, with D unclear. The receptor was isolated from a man aged 18 to 30 in good health. The chain's CDR3 is CASSVVGYEQYF. The CDR3 region has the DNA TGTGCCAGCAGTGTGGTGGGGTACGAGCAGTACTTC.